This T cell receptor beta chain was recovered during a study of Graves' ophthalmopathy and Graves' hyperthyroidism. Other autoimmune diseases, uncontrolled infections, pregnancy and lactation each led to patient exclusion. The CDR3 is 14 amino acids. Germline V gene lookup returns CDR1 SGDLS and CDR2 YYNGEE. Trimming took 3 bases from V and 0 from J, leaving 9 bases between them. RNA transcripts were the template, and TCR beta CDR3 regions were amplified from them. HTBI primers were used in a first-round RT-PCR, which preceded a second-round multiplex PCR. Using its own MiXCR run on the multiplex PCR reads, TCRdb lists one record per CDR3 protein. This table has about 230,000 distinct CDR3 sequences, around 45% appearing once.

This chain joins TRBV9 and TRBJ2-5; TRBD1 might be the D (6 bases). The sequence came from an adult man with Graves' ophthalmopathy. Specimen: peripheral blood. CDR3 amino acids: CASSGTGYQETQYF. The DNA for the CDR3 is TGTGCCAGCAGCGGAACAGGGTACCAAGAGACCCAGTACTTC.